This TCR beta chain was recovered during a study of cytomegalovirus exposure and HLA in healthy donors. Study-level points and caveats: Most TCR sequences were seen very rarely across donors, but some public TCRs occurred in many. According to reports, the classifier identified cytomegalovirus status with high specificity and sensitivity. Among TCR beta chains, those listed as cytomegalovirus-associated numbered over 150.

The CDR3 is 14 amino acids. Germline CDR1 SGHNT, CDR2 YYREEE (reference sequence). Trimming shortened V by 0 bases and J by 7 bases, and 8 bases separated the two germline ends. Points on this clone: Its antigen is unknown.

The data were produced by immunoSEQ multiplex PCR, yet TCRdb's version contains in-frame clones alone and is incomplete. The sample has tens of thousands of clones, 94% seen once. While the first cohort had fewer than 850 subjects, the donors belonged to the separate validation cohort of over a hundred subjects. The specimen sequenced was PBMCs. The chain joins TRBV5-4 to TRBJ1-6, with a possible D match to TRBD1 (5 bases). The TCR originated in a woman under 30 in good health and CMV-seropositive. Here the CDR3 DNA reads TGTGCCAGCAGCTTGGAAAGGACAAATTCACCCCTCCACTTT. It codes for CASSLERTNSPLHF.